This T cell receptor beta chain appears in the sequencing data of a study of shared clonotypes between healthy human individuals. Memory CD4+ cells were the fraction left after CD45RA+ naive selection. Using immunoSEQ multiplex PCR, the repertoire was profiled, and TCRdb retains in-frame clones only, with some absent. The sample yields about 2.3 million clones, 80% to 95% seen once. The CDR3 has 13 amino acids. Germline CDR1 SEHNR, CDR2 FQNEAQ (reference sequence). Trimming removed 1 base from V and 9 bases from J, with 13 bases in between. Comment on this clone: What it recognizes is unknown.

General observations from the study: Larger richness was generally estimated for naive than memory subsets.

Input material: naive CD4+ T cells from PBMCs. Subset here: CD45RA+ positively selected. This sequence joins TRBV7-9 and TRBJ2-7; D unclear. This receptor was identified in a man between 18 and 29 years old in good health. Some clones in this sample may be carry-over from other donors' samples. The CDR3 reads CASSLGQRLGQYF. Here the CDR3 DNA reads TGTGCCAGCAGCTTAGGACAACGTTTAGGGCAGTACTTC.